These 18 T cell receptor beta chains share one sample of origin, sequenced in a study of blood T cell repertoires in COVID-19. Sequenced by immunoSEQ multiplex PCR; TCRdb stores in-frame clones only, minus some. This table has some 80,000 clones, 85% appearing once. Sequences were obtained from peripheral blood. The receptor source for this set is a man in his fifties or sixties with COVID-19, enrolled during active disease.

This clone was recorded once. The CDR3 protein is CATTGERGGLTEAFF. CDR3 DNA: TGTGCCACCACTGGGGAGAGGGGGGGACTCACTGAAGCTTTCTTT. The gene calls are TRBV21-1 and TRBJ1-1. TRBV21-1 has pseudogene status. This CDR3 is 15 amino acids long.

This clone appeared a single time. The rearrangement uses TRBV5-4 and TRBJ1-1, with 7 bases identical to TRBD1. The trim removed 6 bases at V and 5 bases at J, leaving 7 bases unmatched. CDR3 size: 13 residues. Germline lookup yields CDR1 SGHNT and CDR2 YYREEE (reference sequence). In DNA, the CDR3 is TGTGCCAGCAATGACAGGGTAGGAACTGAAGCTTTCTTT. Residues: CASNDRVGTEAFF.

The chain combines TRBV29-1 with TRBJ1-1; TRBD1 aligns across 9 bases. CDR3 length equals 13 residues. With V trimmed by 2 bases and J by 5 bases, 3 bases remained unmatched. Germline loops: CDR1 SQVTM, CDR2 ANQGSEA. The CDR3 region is CSVEPTGGTEAFF. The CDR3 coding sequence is TGCAGCGTTGAACCGACAGGGGGAACTGAAGCTTTCTTT.

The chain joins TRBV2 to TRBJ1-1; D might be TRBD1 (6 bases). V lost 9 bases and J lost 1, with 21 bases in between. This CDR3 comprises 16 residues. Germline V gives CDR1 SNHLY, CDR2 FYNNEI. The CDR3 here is CASLSLGAGENTEAFF. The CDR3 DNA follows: TGTGCCAGTCTTTCTCTGGGGGCAGGCGAGAACACTGAAGCTTTCTTT.

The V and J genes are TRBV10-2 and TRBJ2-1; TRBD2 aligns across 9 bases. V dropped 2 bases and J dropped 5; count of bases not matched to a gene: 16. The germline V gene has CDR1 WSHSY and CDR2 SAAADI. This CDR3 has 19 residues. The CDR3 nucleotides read TGCGCCAGCAGTGAGGTTTACTCGGGCGGGAGGGCCCCTAACAATGAGCAGTTCTTC. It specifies CASSEVYSGGRAPNNEQFF.

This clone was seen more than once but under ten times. The CDR3 region has the DNA TGTGCCAGCAGCTTCACTAGCGGCCAAGAGACCCAGTACTTC. The encoded protein is CASSFTSGQETQYF. The chain has TRBV11-2 and TRBJ2-5, with 8 positions matching TRBD2. This CDR3 has 14 residues. J lost 1 base, V lost 3 bases, and 1 base had no gene match. Germline values: CDR1 SGHAT, CDR2 FQNNGV.

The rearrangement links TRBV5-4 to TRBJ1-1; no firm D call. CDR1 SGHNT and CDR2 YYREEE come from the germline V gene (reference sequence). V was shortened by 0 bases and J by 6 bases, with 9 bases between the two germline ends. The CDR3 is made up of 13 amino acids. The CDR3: CASSLAGLPEAFF. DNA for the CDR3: TGTGCCAGCAGCTTGGCTGGGCTGCCTGAAGCTTTCTTT.

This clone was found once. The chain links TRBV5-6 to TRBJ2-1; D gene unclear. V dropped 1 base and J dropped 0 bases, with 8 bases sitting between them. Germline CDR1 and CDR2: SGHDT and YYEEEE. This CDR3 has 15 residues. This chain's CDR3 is CASSLYASSYNEQFF. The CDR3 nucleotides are TGTGCCAGCAGCTTGTACGCGAGCTCCTACAATGAGCAGTTCTTC.

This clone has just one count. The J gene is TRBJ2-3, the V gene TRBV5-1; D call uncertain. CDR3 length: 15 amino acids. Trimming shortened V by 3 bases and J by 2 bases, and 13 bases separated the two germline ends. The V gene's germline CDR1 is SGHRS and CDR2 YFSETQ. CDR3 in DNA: TGCGCCAGCAGCTCGTTCGGGTCCACCACAGATACGCAGTATTTT. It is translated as CASSSFGSTTDTQYF.

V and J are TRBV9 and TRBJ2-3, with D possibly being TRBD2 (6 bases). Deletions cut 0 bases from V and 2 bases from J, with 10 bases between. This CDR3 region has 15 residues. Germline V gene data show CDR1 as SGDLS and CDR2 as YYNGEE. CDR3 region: CASSVVGLLTDTQYF. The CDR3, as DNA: TGTGCCAGCAGCGTAGTTGGACTACTCACAGATACGCAGTATTTT. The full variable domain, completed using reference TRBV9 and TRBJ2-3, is DSGVTQTPKHLITATGQRVTLRCSPRSGDLSVYWYQQSLDQGLQFLIQYYNGEERAKGNILERFSAQQFPDLHSELNLSSLELGDSALYFCASSVVGLLTDTQYFGPGTRLTVL.

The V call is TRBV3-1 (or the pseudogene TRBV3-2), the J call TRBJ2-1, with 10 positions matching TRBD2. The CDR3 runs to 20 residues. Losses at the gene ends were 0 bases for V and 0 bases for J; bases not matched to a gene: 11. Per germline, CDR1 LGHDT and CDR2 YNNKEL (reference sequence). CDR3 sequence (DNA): TGTGCCAGCAGCCAAGATGAAGGACTAGCGGACCCAAGCTCCTACAATGAGCAGTTCTTC. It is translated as CASSQDEGLADPSSYNEQFF.

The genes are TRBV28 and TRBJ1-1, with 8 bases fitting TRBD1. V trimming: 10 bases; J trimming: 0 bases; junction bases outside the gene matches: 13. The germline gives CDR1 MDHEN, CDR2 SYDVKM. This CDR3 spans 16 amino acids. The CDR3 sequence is CAINGMTGELNTEAFF. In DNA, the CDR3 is TGTGCCATCAACGGCATGACAGGGGAGCTGAACACTGAAGCTTTCTTT.

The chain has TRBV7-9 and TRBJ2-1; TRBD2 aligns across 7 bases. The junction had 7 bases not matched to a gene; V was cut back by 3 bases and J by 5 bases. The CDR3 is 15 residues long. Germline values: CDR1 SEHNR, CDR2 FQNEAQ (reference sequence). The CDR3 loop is CASSLGGSFHNEQFF. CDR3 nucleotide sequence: TGTGCCAGCAGCTTGGGCGGGAGCTTCCACAATGAGCAGTTCTTC.

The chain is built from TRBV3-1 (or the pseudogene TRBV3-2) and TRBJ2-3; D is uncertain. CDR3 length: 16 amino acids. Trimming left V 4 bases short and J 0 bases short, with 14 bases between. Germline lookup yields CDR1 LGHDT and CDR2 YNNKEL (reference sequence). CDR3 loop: CASSPYRETSTDTQYF. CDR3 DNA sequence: TGTGCCAGCAGCCCGTACAGAGAAACTAGCACAGATACGCAGTATTTT.

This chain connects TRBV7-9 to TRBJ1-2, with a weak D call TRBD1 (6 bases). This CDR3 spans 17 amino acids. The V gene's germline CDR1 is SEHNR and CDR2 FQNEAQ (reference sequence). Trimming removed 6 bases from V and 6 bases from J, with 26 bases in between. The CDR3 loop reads CASRLHLRDTLSHGYTF. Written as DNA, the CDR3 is TGTGCCAGCAGACTTCACCTTCGGGACACTCTGTCGCATGGCTACACCTTC.

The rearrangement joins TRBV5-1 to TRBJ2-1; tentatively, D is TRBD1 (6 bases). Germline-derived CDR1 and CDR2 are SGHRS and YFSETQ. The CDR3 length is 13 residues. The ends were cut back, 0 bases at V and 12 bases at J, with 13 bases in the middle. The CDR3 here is CASSLDRAGGQFF. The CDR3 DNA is TGCGCCAGCAGCTTGGACAGGGCAGGTGGGCAGTTCTTC.

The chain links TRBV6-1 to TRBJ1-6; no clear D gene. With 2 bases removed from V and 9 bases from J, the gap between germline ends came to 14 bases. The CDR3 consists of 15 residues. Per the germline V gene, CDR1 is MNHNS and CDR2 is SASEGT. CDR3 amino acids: CASSESGSRLSPLHF. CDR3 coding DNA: TGTGCCAGCAGTGAATCCGGGTCTCGCCTTTCACCCCTCCACTTT.

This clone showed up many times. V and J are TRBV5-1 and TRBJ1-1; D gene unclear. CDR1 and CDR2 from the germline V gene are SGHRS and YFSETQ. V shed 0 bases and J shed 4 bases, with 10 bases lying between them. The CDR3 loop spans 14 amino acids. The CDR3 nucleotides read TGCGCCAGCAGCTTGGGGCAGTGGGCCACTGAAGCTTTCTTT. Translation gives CASSLGQWATEAFF.